This T cell receptor beta chain was identified in a study of T-cell reconstitution after alpha-beta-depleted transplantation in children. Findings and limits, study-wide: Surviving recipient T cells and thymic progenitors underlay high day-60 TCRbeta diversity in some patients. Reportedly, alpha-beta T cells present about two months post-transplant originated from several hundred expanded clones of graft origin. The main origin of T-cell counts and diversity one year after transplant was newly produced T cells.

The authors prepared the TCRbeta library with unique molecular identifiers. TCRdb analysed the PCR reads with MiXCR anew, one entry per CDR3 protein. Of about 260,000 distinct CDR3 sequences in the sample, around a tenth were seen once. This clonotype showed up many times. What it binds is not known. Looked up from germline, CDR1 is KGHSH and CDR2 is LQKENI. V trimming: 5 bases; J trimming: 5 bases; junction bases outside the gene matches: 5. The CDR3 is 15 residues long. The chain carries TRBV18 and TRBJ1-6; 8 bases fit TRBD1. The specimen comprised peripheral blood, sampled 180 days after TCRalphabeta/CD19-depleted stem cell transplant. The clonotype was recovered from a male patient between 2 and 10 years old who had a stem cell transplant for chronic granulomatous disease, so the T cells may come from the graft donor. The CDR3 DNA follows: TGTGCCAGCTCAAAAGGGACAGGCAATAATTCACCCCTCCACTTT. Its protein product is CASSKGTGNNSPLHF. Drawing the rest from reference TRBV18 and TRBJ1-6, the complete variable domain is NAGVMQNPRHLVRRRGQEARLRCSPMKGHSHVYWYRQLPEEGLKFMVYLQKENIIDESGMPKERFSAEFPKEGPSILRIQQVVRGDSAAYFCASSKGTGNNSPLHFGNGTRLTVT.